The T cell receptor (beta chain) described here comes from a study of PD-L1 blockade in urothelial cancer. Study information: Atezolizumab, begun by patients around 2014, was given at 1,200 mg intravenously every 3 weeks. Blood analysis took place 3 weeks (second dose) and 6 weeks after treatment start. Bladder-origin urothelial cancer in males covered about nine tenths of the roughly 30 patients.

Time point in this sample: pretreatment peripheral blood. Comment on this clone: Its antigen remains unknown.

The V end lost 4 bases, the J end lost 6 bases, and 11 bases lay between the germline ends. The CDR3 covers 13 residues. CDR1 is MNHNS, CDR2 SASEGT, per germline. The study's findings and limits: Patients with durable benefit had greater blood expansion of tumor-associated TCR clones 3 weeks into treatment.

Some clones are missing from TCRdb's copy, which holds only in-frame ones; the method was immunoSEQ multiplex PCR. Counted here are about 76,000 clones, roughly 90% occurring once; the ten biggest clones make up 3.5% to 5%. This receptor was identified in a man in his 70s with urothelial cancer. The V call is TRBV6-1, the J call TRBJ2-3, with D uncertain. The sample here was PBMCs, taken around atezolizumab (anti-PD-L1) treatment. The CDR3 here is CASSGARLDTQYF. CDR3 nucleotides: TGTGCCAGCAGTGGGGCAAGGTTGGATACGCAGTATTTT.